The 3 T cell receptor beta chains reported below all come from one sample, sequenced in a study of cytomegalovirus exposure and HLA in healthy donors. The table came from immunoSEQ multiplex PCR; TCRdb's copy has only in-frame clones and leaves some out. The top ten hold 0.8% to 0.85% of the sample, which has about 400,000 clones, 86% seen once. The sample was PBMCs. The receptors originated from a young woman in good health and CMV-seronegative.

This clone showed up just once. The gene calls are TRBV9 and TRBJ2-3; 9 bases agree with TRBD2. Looked up from germline, CDR1 is SGDLS and CDR2 is YYNGEE. CDR3 size: 16 residues. The trim removed 0 bases at V and 4 bases at J, leaving 6 bases unmatched. The CDR3 region has the DNA TGTGCCAGCAGCGTAGACCCTAGCGGGAACCCAGATACGCAGTATTTT. Its protein is CASSVDPSGNPDTQYF.

The genes are TRBV7-9 and TRBJ2-1; a weak D match, TRBD2 (6 bases). CDR1 is SEHNR, CDR2 FQNEAQ, per germline (reference sequence). Trimming removed 7 bases from V and 0 bases from J, with 10 bases in between. This CDR3 is 14 amino acids long. The CDR3 region has the DNA TGTGCCAGCACGGGGGATCTCTCCTACAATGAGCAGTTCTTC. It encodes CASTGDLSYNEQFF.

The chain is built from TRBV5-1 and TRBJ2-1; the D gene is possibly TRBD2 (6 bases). Germline loops: CDR1 SGHRS, CDR2 YFSETQ. The CDR3 runs 14 residues. Trimming cost V 2 bases and J 4 bases, with 10 bases left between them. The CDR3 loop reads CASSLGTFYNEQFF. The CDR3 region has the DNA TGCGCCAGCAGCTTAGGGACTTTTTACAATGAGCAGTTCTTC. Variable domain in full (rest from reference TRBV5-1 and TRBJ2-1): KAGVTQTPRYLIKTRGQQVTLSCSPISGHRSVSWYQQTPGQGLQFLFEYFSETQRNKGNFPGRFSGRQFSNSRSEMNVSTLELGDSALYLCASSLGTFYNEQFFGPGTRLTVL.